This passage covers 21 T cell receptor beta chains from one sample sequenced in a study of Ad26.COV2.S vaccination and SARS-CoV-2 variants. The repertoire was sequenced with immunoSEQ multiplex PCR; TCRdb's copy has only in-frame clones and lacks some. In the table there are more than 400,000 clones, about 92% of which are singletons. Treatment denoted: about 20 received Ad26.COV2.S at low or high dose, single or two shots; 5 received placebo; per-sample allocation not given. Day 63 after the first injection of vaccine or placebo was the sampling time. The sample consisted of peripheral blood, taken in a trial of Ad26.COV2.S vaccine versus placebo. These receptors came from a person between 18 and 65 years old who received the Ad26.COV2.S COVID-19 vaccine or a placebo.

This sequence joins TRBV19 and TRBJ1-2; D perhaps matches TRBD1 (5 bases). Germline CDR1 LNHDA, CDR2 SQIVND (reference sequence). This CDR3 comprises 14 residues. V lost 4 bases and J 4 bases, leaving 13 bases between the germline ends. In DNA, the CDR3 is TGTGCCAGTAGTAATTGGGGCCGTGGCTATGGCTACACCTTC. Its protein is CASSNWGRGYGYTF.

For the CDR3, the DNA is TGTGCCAGCTCACCACCCGGGACAGGCTATGGCTACACCTTC. As protein: CASSPPGTGYGYTF. The chain combines TRBV18 with TRBJ1-2; TRBD1 matches 8 bases. The CDR3 length is 14 residues. The germline CDR1 and CDR2 sequences are KGHSH and LQKENI. Trimming took 0 bases from V and 4 from J; bases not matched to a gene: 1.

The chain links TRBV9 to TRBJ2-2, with TRBD2 matching 14 bases. V dropped 4 bases and J dropped 4; count of bases not matched to a gene: 9. This CDR3 contains 18 residues. The germline CDR1 and CDR2 sequences are SGDLS and YYNGEE. The CDR3 is CASSLGTSGRRVTGELFF. CDR3 DNA: TGTGCCAGCAGCTTAGGGACTAGCGGGAGACGGGTCACCGGGGAGCTGTTTTTT.

The chain has TRBV2 and TRBJ2-2; tentatively, D is TRBD1 (5 bases). Germline loops: CDR1 SNHLY, CDR2 FYNNEI. The CDR3 sequence is 14 residues long. V shed 2 bases and J shed 1 base, with 5 bases lying between them. This CDR3 reads CASSERGNTGELFF. CDR3 bases: TGTGCCAGCAGTGAAAGGGGGAACACCGGGGAGCTGTTTTTT.

This chain links TRBV7-5 with TRBJ2-1; the D segment call TRBD2 is taken from the table without a DNA check. TRBV7-5 is a known pseudogene. The CDR3 is made up of 18 amino acids. The chain's CDR3 is CARKRTPGLAGSYNEQFF. In DNA form, the CDR3 reads TGTGCCAGAAAGAGGACACCCGGACTAGCGGGGTCCTACAATGAGCAGTTCTTC.

This clone was seen a single time. The chain combines TRBV5-6 with TRBJ2-5; D is unresolved. Trimming removed 4 bases at V and 3 bases at J, with 10 bases between. The V gene's germline CDR1 is SGHDT and CDR2 YYEEEE. The CDR3 is made up of 13 amino acids. CDR3 nucleotide sequence: TGTGCCAGCAGCCGAGAAACCAAAGAGACCCAGTACTTC. This gives the protein CASSRETKETQYF.

V and J are TRBV27 and TRBJ2-7; 8 bases line up with TRBD2. With 0 bases clipped from V and 0 bases from J, the junction kept 7 bases outside the gene matches. Germline V lookup: CDR1 MNHEY, CDR2 SMNVEV (reference sequence). This CDR3 comprises 17 residues. The CDR3 DNA follows: TGTGCCAGCAGTTTATCGATGGGCCTAGCGGGCTCCTACGAGCAGTACTTC. Translation: CASSLSMGLAGSYEQYF.

Only one count was recorded for this clone. The chain has TRBV5-1 and TRBJ1-5; D gene uncertain. The CDR3 covers 14 residues. Trimming took off 0 bases at V and 4 bases at J, with 8 bases between the two ends. Germline assignment: CDR1 SGHRS and CDR2 YFSETQ. The CDR3: CASSLDGGNQPQHF. The CDR3 DNA reads as TGCGCCAGCAGCTTGGATGGCGGGAATCAGCCCCAGCATTTT.

The CDR3 nucleotides are TGTGCCAGTAGAGACAGGGATGGTGGCTACACCTTC. The encoded protein is CASRDRDGGYTF. The genes are TRBV19 and TRBJ1-2, with 7 bases fitting TRBD1. The V gene's germline CDR1 is LNHDA and CDR2 SQIVND (reference sequence). J was trimmed by 7 bases and V by 6 bases; bases with no gene match: 5. The length of the CDR3 is 12 residues.

The V and J genes are TRBV4-2 and TRBJ2-1; no reliable D call. CDR1 is LGHNA and CDR2 is YNFKEQ in the germline V gene. This CDR3 region has 13 residues. V was clipped by 2 bases and J by 7 bases, with 9 bases between them. CDR3 loop: CASSQILGNEQFF. The CDR3 region has the DNA TGTGCCAGCAGCCAAATACTTGGGAATGAGCAGTTCTTC.

This chain connects TRBV27 to TRBJ2-7; TRBD1 might be the D (6 bases). There are 15 residues in the CDR3. Trimming pared 0 bases from V and 1 base from J, leaving 10 bases between. Looked up from germline, CDR1 is MNHEY and CDR2 is SMNVEV (reference sequence). In DNA, the CDR3 is TGTGCCAGCAGTTTATCTGGGGACAATTCCTACGAGCAGTACTTC. Translating it yields CASSLSGDNSYEQYF.

The chain is built from TRBV19 and TRBJ2-2, with unresolved D. CDR1 is LNHDA, CDR2 SQIVND, per germline (reference sequence). Trimming shortened V by 1 base and J by 1 base, and 13 bases separated the two germline ends. The CDR3 has 17 amino acids. In DNA, the CDR3 is TGTGCCAGTAGTATAGCATACTCGGCCAAGAACACCGGGGAGCTGTTTTTT. The encoded protein is CASSIAYSAKNTGELFF.

The chain has TRBV7-9 and TRBJ2-5, with a tentative D call TRBD2 (5 bases). V was cut by 3 bases and J by 2 bases, with 13 bases left in between. The CDR3 has 15 amino acids. In germline, CDR1 is SEHNR, CDR2 FQNEAQ (reference sequence). The CDR3 nucleotides read TGTGCCAGCAGCTTCACAACCGGGAATCAAGAGACCCAGTACTTC. This translates into CASSFTTGNQETQYF.

V and J are TRBV9 and TRBJ2-2, with 8 nucleotides matching TRBD1. CDR1 is SGDLS, CDR2 YYNGEE, per germline. The CDR3 has 15 residues. V trimming: 4 bases; J trimming: 4 bases; junction bases outside the gene matches: 6. The DNA of the CDR3 is TGTGCCAGCAGCCTCCAGGACAGGGTCACCGGGGAGCTGTTTTTT. It yields the protein CASSLQDRVTGELFF.

The J gene is TRBJ2-4, the V gene TRBV7-9, with D maybe TRBD2 (6 bases). Germline V lookup: CDR1 SEHNR, CDR2 FQNEAQ (reference sequence). There are 13 residues in the CDR3. The germline V and J ends were trimmed by 8 bases and 4 bases, with 12 bases remaining between them. Here the CDR3 DNA reads TGTGCCAGCCAGGGACTGTCGAAAAACATTCAGTACTTC. This encodes CASQGLSKNIQYF.

The genes are TRBV7-8 and TRBJ2-3; 9 positions match TRBD1. Looked up from germline, CDR1 is SGHVS and CDR2 is FQNEAQ. Trimming took 3 bases from V and 3 from J; bases not matched to a gene: 4. The CDR3 is made up of 15 amino acids. The CDR3 region has the DNA TGTGCCAGCAGCTTCCCGGACAGGGGAACAGATACGCAGTATTTT. Its translation is CASSFPDRGTDTQYF. The whole variable domain, filled in from reference TRBV7-8 and TRBJ2-3, reads GAGVSQSPRYKVAKRGQDVALRCDPISGHVSLFWYQQALGQGPEFLTYFQNEAQLDKSGLPSDRFFAERPEGSVSTLKIQRTQQEDSAVYLCASSFPDRGTDTQYFGPGTRLTVL.

The chain combines TRBV27 with TRBJ1-5, with D hard to call. CDR3 length: 14 residues. The V gene's germline CDR1 is MNHEY and CDR2 SMNVEV (reference sequence). Trimming shortened V by 8 bases and J by 2 bases, and 13 bases separated the two germline ends. Here the CDR3 reads CASSKKVGNQPQHF. The CDR3 bases are TGTGCCAGCTCTAAGAAGGTGGGCAATCAGCCCCAGCATTTT.

V usage is TRBV7-2 and J usage is TRBJ2-7; no firm D call. From germline, CDR1 is SGHTA and CDR2 FQGNSA. The CDR3 runs 13 residues. Trimming took off 1 base at V and 5 bases at J, with 9 bases between the two ends. CDR3 nucleotide sequence: TGTGCCAGCAGCTTAGTGGCTAGGCACGAGCAGTACTTC. This encodes CASSLVARHEQYF.

The chain links TRBV7-2 to TRBJ2-1; D is possibly TRBD1 (5 bases). CDR1 is SGHTA and CDR2 is FQGNSA in the germline V gene. The V and J ends lost 5 bases and 4 bases respectively, with 15 bases between them. This CDR3 has 15 residues. Here the CDR3 reads CASSPYGAEYNEQFF. Here the CDR3 DNA reads TGTGCCAGCAGCCCCTATGGGGCGGAATACAATGAGCAGTTCTTC.

The CDR3 DNA sequence: TGTGCCAGCAGTGAACAGGGGCGTAGCAATCAGCCCCAGCATTTT. Amino acid sequence: CASSEQGRSNQPQHF. V usage is TRBV6-8 and J usage is TRBJ1-5, with TRBD1 matching 7 bases. This CDR3 contains 15 residues. Germline V gene data show CDR1 as MNHGY and CDR2 as SAAAGT. V trimming: 5 bases; J trimming: 0 bases; junction bases outside the gene matches: 4.

The CDR3 loop is CASSYTRWGSYNEQFF. DNA of the CDR3: TGTGCCAGCAGTTACACGCGGTGGGGCTCCTACAATGAGCAGTTCTTC. The chain links TRBV6-2 or TRBV6-3 to TRBJ2-1; D is unclear. Per the germline V gene, CDR1 is MNHEY and CDR2 is SVGEGT. V lost 2 bases, J lost 0 bases, and 11 bases lay in between. CDR3 length: 16 residues.